The present entry profiles one T cell receptor beta chain with its context. Its antigen is unknown. This table comes from immunoSEQ multiplex PCR, and its TCRdb copy is limited to in-frame clones, with some not included. The data hold 22,000 or so clones, with 90% to 95% observed a single time. The data belong to a study of regulatory and conventional T cells in RAG deficiency. Study-wide findings and caveats: Shorter CDR3s in all patient subsets; >80% Treg-Tconv overlap in Omenn. Compared with controls, unique Treg TCR beta sequences dropped approximately 100-fold in Omenn syndrome and CID/AS. Shannon entropy was markedly lower and Simpson indices higher in RAG-deficient patients than control T-cell subsets.

Blood CD4+ CD25-low CD127-high conventional T cells supplied the genomic DNA template. The data also belong to a second study, concerning regulatory T cells. As that report states: Amplification used 52 TRBV primers and 13 TRBJ primers. Regulatory T cells showed the strongest V-J pair restriction and V/J gene skewing among patient repertoires.

The receptor's source is a human donor in good health. Specimen: CD4+ T cells sorted from blood.

CDR3 bases: TGTGCCAGTAGTATTCTCAGCGGGAGGGGGCTCGAGCAGTACTTC. It is translated as CASSILSGRGLEQYF. The chain recombines TRBV19 with TRBJ2-7, with TRBD2 identical over 10 bases. V lost 3 bases, J lost 6 bases, and 8 bases stayed unmatched. The CDR3 is 15 residues long. CDR1 is LNHDA and CDR2 is SQIVND in the germline V gene (reference sequence).